This T cell receptor beta chain appears in the sequencing data of a study of cytomegalovirus exposure and HLA in healthy donors. Broader study findings: TCR beta sequences reportedly predicted most subjects' HLA-A and HLA-B alleles accurately. For TCR beta chains, V- and J-gene trimming was later linked to a missense DCLRE1C variant.

A remark on this clone: The antigen is undetermined.

PCR primers comprised 60 Vbeta and 13 Jbeta primers. The data were produced by immunoSEQ multiplex PCR, yet TCRdb's version contains in-frame clones alone and is incomplete. The table has about 150,000 clones, roughly 80% seen once. Per germline, CDR1 SEHNR and CDR2 FQNEAQ (reference sequence). Trimming cost V 5 bases and J 7 bases, with 15 bases left between them. This CDR3 comprises 14 residues. This receptor was identified in a man aged 18 to 35 in good health and CMV-seronegative. J is TRBJ2-1 and V is TRBV7-9; D is perhaps TRBD1 (7 bases). Source material: PBMCs. The CDR3 DNA reads as TGTGCCAGCAGCCTCGGGGGACAGACTAATGAGCAGTTCTTC. Translating gives CASSLGGQTNEQFF.